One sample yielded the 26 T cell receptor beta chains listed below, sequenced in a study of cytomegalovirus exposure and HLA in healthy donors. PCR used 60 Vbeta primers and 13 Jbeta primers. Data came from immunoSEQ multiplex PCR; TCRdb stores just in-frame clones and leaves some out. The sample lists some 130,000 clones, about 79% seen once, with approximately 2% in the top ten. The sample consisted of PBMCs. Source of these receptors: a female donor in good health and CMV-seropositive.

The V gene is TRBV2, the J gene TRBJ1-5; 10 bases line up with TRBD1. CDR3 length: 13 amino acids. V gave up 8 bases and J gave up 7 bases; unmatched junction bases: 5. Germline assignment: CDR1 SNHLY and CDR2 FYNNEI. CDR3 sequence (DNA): TGTGCCAGCGCCGGGACAGGGGAACAGCCCCAGCATTTT. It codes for CASAGTGEQPQHF.

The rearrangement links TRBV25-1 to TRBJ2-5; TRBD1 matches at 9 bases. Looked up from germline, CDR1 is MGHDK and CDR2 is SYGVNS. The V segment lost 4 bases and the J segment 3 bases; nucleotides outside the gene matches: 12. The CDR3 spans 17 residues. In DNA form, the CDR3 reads TGTGCCAGCAGTGCAGGGACAGGGAAGGTGGGGGAAGAGACCCAGTACTTC. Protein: CASSAGTGKVGEETQYF.

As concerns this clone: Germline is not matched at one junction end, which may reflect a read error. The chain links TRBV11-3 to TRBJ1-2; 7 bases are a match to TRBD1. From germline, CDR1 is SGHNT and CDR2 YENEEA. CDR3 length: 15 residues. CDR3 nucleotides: TGTGCCAGCAGCTCAGAGGAGGGACAGAACTATGGCTACCCCTTC. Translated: CASSSEEGQNYGYPF.

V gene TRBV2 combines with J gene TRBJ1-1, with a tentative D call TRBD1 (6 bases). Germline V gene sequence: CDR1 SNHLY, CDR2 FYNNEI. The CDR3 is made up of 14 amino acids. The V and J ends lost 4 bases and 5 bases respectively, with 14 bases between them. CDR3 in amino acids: CASSAVRGFTEAFF. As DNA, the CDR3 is TGTGCCAGCAGTGCAGTCAGGGGTTTTACTGAAGCTTTCTTT.

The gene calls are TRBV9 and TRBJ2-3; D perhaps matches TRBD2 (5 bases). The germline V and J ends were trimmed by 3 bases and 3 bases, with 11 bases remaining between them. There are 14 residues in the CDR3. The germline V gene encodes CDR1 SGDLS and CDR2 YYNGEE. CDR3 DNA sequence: TGTGCCAGCAGCGCAAGAGCGGCAACAGATACGCAGTATTTT. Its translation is CASSARAATDTQYF.

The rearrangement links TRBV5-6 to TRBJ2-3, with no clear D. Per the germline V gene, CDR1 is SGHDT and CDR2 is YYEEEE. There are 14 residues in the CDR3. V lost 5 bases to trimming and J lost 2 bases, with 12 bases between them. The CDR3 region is CASSIRPPTDTQYF. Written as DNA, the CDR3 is TGTGCCAGCAGTATCAGGCCCCCCACAGATACGCAGTATTTT.

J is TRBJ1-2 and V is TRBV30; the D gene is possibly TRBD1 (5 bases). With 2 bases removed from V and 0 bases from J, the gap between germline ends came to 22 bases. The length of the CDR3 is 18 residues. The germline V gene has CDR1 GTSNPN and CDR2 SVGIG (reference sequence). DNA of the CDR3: TGTGCCTGGAGTCCCCCCCCTGTGTGGGGCAGCCCTAACTATGGCTACACCTTC. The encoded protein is CAWSPPPVWGSPNYGYTF.

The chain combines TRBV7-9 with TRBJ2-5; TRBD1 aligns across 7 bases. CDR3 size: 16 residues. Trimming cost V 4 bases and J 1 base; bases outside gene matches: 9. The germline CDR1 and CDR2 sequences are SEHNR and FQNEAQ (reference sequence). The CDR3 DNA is TGTGCCAGCAGCTATCGGAAGGGGACAGTCCAAGAGACCCAGTACTTC. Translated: CASSYRKGTVQETQYF.

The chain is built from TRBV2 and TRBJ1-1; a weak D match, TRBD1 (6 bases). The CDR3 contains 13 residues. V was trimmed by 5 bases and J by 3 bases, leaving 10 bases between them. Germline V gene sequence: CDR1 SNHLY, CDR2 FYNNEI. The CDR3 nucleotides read TGTGCCAGCAGTATAAGACAGGACACTGAAGCTTTCTTT. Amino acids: CASSIRQDTEAFF.

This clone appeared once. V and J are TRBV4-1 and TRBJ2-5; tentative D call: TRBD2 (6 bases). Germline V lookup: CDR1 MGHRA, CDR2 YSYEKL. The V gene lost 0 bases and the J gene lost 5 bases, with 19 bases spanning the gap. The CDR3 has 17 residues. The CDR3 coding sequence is TGCGCCAGCAGCCAAGATTTTATCGGTCGGAGGGAGGAGACCCAGTACTTC. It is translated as CASSQDFIGRREETQYF.

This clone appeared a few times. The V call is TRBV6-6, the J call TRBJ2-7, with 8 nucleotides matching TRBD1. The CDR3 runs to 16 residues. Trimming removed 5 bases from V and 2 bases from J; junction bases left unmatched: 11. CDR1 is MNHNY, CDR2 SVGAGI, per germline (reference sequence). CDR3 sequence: CASSPKGQGSTYEQYF. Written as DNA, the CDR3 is TGTGCCAGCAGTCCAAAAGGACAGGGTAGCACCTACGAGCAGTACTTC.

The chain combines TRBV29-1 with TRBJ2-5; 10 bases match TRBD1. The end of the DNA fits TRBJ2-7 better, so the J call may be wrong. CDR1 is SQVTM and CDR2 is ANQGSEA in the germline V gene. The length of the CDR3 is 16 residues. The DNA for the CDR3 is TGCAGCGTTGAGGGACTTTGGACAGGGGGTTCCTACGAGCAGTACTTC. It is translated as CSVEGLWTGGSYEQYF.

In DNA, the CDR3 is TGTGCCAGCAGCTTGGATGCAGTCCAAAACATTCAGTACTTC. Its protein is CASSLDAVQNIQYF. The genes are TRBV5-4 and TRBJ2-4, with D uncertain. The length of the CDR3 is 14 residues. V lost 0 bases, J lost 5 bases, and 9 bases lay in between. Germline V CDR1 and CDR2: SGHNT, YYREEE (reference sequence).

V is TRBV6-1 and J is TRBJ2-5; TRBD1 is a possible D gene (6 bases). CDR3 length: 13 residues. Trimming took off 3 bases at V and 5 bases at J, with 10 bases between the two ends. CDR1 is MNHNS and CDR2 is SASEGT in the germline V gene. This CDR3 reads CASSEPGDETQYF. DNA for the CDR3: TGTGCCAGCAGTGAGCCAGGGGATGAGACCCAGTACTTC.

The CDR3 spells CASSVGQVDEQYF. The CDR3 DNA sequence: TGTGCCAGCAGCGTAGGACAGGTAGACGAGCAGTACTTC. V is TRBV2 and J is TRBJ2-7; 7 bases map to TRBD1. CDR3 length: 13 amino acids. In germline, CDR1 is SNHLY, CDR2 FYNNEI. Trimming removed 6 bases from V and 5 bases from J; junction bases left unmatched: 7.

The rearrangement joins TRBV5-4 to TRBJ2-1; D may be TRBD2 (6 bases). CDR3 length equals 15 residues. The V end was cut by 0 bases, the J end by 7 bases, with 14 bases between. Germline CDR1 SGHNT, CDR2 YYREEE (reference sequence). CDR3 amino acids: CASSLGLGYNNEQFF. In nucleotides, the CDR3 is TGTGCCAGCAGCTTGGGACTAGGCTACAATAATGAGCAGTTCTTC. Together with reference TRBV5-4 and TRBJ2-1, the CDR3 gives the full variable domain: ETGVTQSPTHLIKTRGQQVTLRCSSQSGHNTVSWYQQALGQGPQFIFQYYREEENGRGNFPPRFSGLQFPNYSSELNVNALELDDSALYLCASSLGLGYNNEQFFGPGTRLTVL.

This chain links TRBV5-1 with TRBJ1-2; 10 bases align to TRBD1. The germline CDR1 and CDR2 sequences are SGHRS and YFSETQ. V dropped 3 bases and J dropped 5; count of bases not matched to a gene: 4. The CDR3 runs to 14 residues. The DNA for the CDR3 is TGCGCCAGCAGCTCTCGGACAGGGGGGTATGGCTACACCTTC. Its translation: CASSSRTGGYGYTF.

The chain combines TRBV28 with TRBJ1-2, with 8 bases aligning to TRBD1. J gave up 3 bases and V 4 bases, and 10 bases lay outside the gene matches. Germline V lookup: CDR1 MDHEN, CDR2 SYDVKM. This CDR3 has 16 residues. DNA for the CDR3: TGTGCCAGCAGTTCGGGAGCAGGGGGCTCAGACTATGGCTACACCTTC. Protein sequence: CASSSGAGGSDYGYTF.

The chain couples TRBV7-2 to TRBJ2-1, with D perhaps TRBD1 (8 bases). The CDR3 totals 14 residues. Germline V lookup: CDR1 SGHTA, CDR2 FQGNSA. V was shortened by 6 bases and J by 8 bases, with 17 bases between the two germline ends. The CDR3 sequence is CASRQTGGGHEQFF. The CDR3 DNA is TGTGCCAGCAGACAAACAGGGGGGGGACATGAGCAGTTCTTC.

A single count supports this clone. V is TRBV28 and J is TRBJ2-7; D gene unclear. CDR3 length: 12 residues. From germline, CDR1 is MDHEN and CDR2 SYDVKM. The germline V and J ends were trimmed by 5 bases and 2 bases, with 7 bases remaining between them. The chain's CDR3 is CASSVSTYEQYF. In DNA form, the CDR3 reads TGTGCCAGCAGTGTATCTACCTACGAGCAGTACTTC.

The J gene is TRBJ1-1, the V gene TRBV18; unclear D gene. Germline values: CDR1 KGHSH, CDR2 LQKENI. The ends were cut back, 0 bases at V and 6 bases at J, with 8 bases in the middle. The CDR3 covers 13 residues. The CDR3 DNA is TGTGCCAGCTCACCACCGGGGAGGGCTGAAGCTTTCTTT. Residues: CASSPPGRAEAFF.

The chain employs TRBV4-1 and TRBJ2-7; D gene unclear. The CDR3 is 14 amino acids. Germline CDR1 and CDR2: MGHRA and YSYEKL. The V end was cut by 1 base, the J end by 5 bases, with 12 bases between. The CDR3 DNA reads TGCGCCAGCAGCCAAGGGGCTTTACAAGACGAGCAGTACTTC. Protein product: CASSQGALQDEQYF.

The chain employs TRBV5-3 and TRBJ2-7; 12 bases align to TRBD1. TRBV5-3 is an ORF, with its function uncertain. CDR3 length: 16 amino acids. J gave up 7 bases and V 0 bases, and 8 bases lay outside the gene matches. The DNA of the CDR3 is TGTGCCAGAAGCTTGGTTGGTGGGACAGGGGGCGGGGAGCAGTACTTC. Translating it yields CARSLVGGTGGGEQYF.

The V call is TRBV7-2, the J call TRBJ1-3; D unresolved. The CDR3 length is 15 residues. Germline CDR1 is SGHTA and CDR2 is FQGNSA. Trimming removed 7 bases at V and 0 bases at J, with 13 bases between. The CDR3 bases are TGTGCCAGCAACCAGCGGACGGTCTCTGGAAACACCATATATTTT. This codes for CASNQRTVSGNTIYF.

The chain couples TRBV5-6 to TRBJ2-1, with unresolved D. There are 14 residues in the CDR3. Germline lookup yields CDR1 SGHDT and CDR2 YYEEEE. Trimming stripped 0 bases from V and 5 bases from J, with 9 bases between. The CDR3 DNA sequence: TGTGCCAGCAGCTTGGGCGCCACCCACAATGAGCAGTTCTTC. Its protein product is CASSLGATHNEQFF.

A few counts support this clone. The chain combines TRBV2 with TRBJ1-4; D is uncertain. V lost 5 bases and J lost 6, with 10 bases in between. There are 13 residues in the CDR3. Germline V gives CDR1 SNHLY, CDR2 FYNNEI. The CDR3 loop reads CASSLVEYEKLFF. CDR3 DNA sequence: TGTGCCAGCAGTCTCGTAGAGTATGAAAAACTGTTTTTT. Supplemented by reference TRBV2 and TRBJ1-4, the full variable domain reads EPEVTQTPSHQVTQMGQEVILRCVPISNHLYFYWYRQILGQKVEFLVSFYNNEISEKSEIFDDQFSVERPDGSNFTLKIRSTKLEDSAMYFCASSLVEYEKLFFGSGTQLSVL.